This T cell receptor (beta chain) is drawn from a study of T cell changes during pregnancy in multiple sclerosis. Sequencing was performed with immunoSEQ multiplex PCR; in TCRdb, only in-frame clones are kept and a portion is missing. The data contain 70,000 to 75,000 clones, approximately 91% of them singletons. The V end was cut by 8 bases, the J end by 6 bases, with 4 bases between. The germline CDR1 and CDR2 sequences are SEHNR and FQNEAQ (reference sequence). The CDR3 runs 10 residues. This clone was picked up a small number of times. The source of this sequence is a female donor with multiple sclerosis, enrolled in a pregnancy study. The chain couples TRBV7-9 to TRBJ2-2; D is undetermined. Specimen: peripheral blood, collected before pregnancy. This CDR3 reads CASRSGELFF. CDR3 nucleotides: TGTGCCAGCCGGTCCGGGGAGCTGTTTTTT.